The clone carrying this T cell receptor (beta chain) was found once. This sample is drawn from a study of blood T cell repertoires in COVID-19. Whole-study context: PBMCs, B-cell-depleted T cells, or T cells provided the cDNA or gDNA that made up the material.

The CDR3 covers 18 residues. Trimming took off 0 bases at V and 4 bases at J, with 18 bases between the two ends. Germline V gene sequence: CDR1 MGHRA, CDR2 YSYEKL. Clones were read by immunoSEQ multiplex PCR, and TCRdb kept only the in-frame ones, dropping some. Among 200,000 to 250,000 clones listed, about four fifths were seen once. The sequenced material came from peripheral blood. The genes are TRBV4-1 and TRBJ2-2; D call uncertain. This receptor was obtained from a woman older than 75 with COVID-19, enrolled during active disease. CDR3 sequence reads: CASSQENIPKYFTGELFF. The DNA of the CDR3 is TGCGCCAGCAGCCAAGAAAATATCCCAAAATACTTCACCGGGGAGCTGTTTTTT.